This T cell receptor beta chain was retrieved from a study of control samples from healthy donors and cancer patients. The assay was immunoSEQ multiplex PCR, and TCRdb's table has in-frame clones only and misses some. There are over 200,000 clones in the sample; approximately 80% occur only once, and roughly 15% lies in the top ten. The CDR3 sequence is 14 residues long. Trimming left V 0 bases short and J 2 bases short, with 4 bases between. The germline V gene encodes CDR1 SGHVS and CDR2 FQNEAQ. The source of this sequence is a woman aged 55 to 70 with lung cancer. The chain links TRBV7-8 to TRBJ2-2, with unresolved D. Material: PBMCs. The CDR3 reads CASSLAYNTGELFF. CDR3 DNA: TGTGCCAGCAGCTTAGCGTACAACACCGGGGAGCTGTTTTTT.